Listed here are 16 T cell receptor beta chains from one sample, sequenced in a study of PD-1 blockade in classical Hodgkin lymphoma (dated by TCRdb to about 2020). Receptor amplification or capture employed the immunoSEQ multiplex PCR assay. TCRdb holds this immuneACCESS table with in-frame rearrangements only. Some clones are missing; in checked studies, unresolved V genes explain under half, and the rest has no known cause. For this sample there are some 150,000 clones; 78% appear just once. The ten largest make up about 9.2% of the sample. The time point label here, explained by the study, means: cycle 2 day 1 (C2D1) of nivolumab. Every trial patient had relapsed after autologous stem cell transplantation, and cohorts A, B and C differed in prior brentuximab vedotin exposure. The sample in question was peripheral blood mononuclear cells (PBMCs), obtained before the second cycle of nivolumab. The receptors were sampled from a human donor with classical Hodgkin lymphoma.

Here the CDR3 reads CASSESSQGDTQYF. CDR3 bases: TGTGCCAGCAGTGAATCTAGCCAGGGGGATACGCAGTATTTT. The chain uses TRBV25-1 and TRBJ2-3; possible D gene TRBD1, 6 bases. V lost 1 base and J lost 6, with 11 bases in between. Germline CDR1 and CDR2: MGHDK and SYGVNS. The CDR3 runs 14 residues.

This chain joins TRBV2 and TRBJ2-7, with TRBD2 identical over 8 bases. The germline CDR1 and CDR2 sequences are SNHLY and FYNNEI. V gave up 4 bases and J gave up 3 bases; unmatched junction bases: 2. The CDR3 consists of 13 residues. CDR3 in amino acids: CASSGGLDYEQYF. In nucleotides, the CDR3 is TGTGCCAGCAGTGGGGGACTAGACTACGAGCAGTACTTC. The whole variable domain, filled in from reference TRBV2 and TRBJ2-7, reads EPEVTQTPSHQVTQMGQEVILRCVPISNHLYFYWYRQILGQKVEFLVSFYNNEISEKSEIFDDQFSVERPDGSNFTLKIRSTKLEDSAMYFCASSGGLDYEQYFGPGTRLTVT.

This sequence joins TRBV9 and TRBJ2-5; 7 bases are shared with TRBD1. The J call may be in error: the DNA end matches TRBJ2-7 better. Germline V gives CDR1 SGDLS, CDR2 YYNGEE. This CDR3 is 15 amino acids long. The CDR3 sequence: CASSTSTGVYYEQYF. DNA of the CDR3: TGTGCCAGCAGCACCTCCACAGGGGTTTACTACGAGCAGTACTTC.

This clone was recorded only once. This CDR3 is missing its conserved last phenylalanine or tryptophan, likely due to a read error. The limits of the CDR3 on the DNA are not certain, so only TCRdb's listed CDR3 is given. The chain recombines TRBV23-1 with TRBJ2-3. TRBV23-1 is an ORF, and what it does is uncertain. The CDR3 is made up of 9 amino acids, end residues included. This CDR3 is CASSQNWGI.

This chain links TRBV14 with TRBJ2-4; weak D call: TRBD1 (6 bases). The CDR3 contains 14 residues. V lost 1 base, J lost 9 bases, and 13 bases lay in between. Germline V gene sequence: CDR1 SGHDN, CDR2 FVKESK. The CDR3 spells CASSQANRVGIQYF. CDR3 bases: TGTGCCAGCAGCCAAGCTAACAGGGTGGGCATTCAGTACTTC.

At least ten counts were recorded for this clone. V usage is TRBV19 and J usage is TRBJ1-5, with a weak D call TRBD1 (5 bases). The germline CDR1 and CDR2 sequences are LNHDA and SQIVND (reference sequence). V was shortened by 6 bases and J by 6 bases, with 18 bases between the two germline ends. The CDR3 extends over 15 amino acids. The CDR3 DNA reads as TGTGCCAGTAGCACCTTGGGCAGGGCGGGTCAGCCCCAGCATTTT. As protein: CASSTLGRAGQPQHF.

The chain couples TRBV10-3 to TRBJ2-2, with TRBD1 matching over 9 bases. V shed 4 bases, J shed 6 bases, and the junction held 0 bases outside the gene matches. In germline, CDR1 is ENHRY, CDR2 SYGVKD. There are 13 residues in the CDR3. The chain's CDR3 is CAISGTGAGELFF. The CDR3 region has the DNA TGTGCCATCAGTGGGACAGGGGCCGGGGAGCTGTTTTTT.

V is TRBV27 and J is TRBJ2-7; no definite D call. Germline lookup yields CDR1 MNHEY and CDR2 SMNVEV (reference sequence). The CDR3 is 13 residues long. Deletions cut 0 bases from V and 5 bases from J, with 8 bases between. CDR3 DNA: TGTGCCAGCAGTTTATCTAACCCTGACGAGCAGTACTTC. Protein sequence: CASSLSNPDEQYF.

Comment on this clone: One junction end does not reproduce the germline sequence, and a read error may be involved. The V gene is TRBV7-7, the J gene TRBJ2-2, with 7 bases aligning to TRBD1. The CDR3 is 15 amino acids. CDR1 SSHAT and CDR2 FNYEAQ come from the germline V gene (reference sequence). The DNA of the CDR3 is TGTGCTAGCAGCTCACAGGGGCCGGACACCGGGGAGCTGTTTTTT. This gives the protein CASSSQGPDTGELFF.

The chain couples TRBV19 to TRBJ2-7; D perhaps matches TRBD2 (5 bases). The ends were cut back, 4 bases at V and 0 bases at J, with 16 bases in the middle. The length of the CDR3 is 16 residues. Germline lookup yields CDR1 LNHDA and CDR2 SQIVND (reference sequence). CDR3 sequence reads: CASSKAGRGASYEQYF. CDR3 DNA: TGTGCCAGTAGTAAGGCGGGTCGGGGAGCCTCCTACGAGCAGTACTTC.

This chain links TRBV25-1 with TRBJ2-1; 7 bases align to TRBD2. The trim removed 7 bases at V and 6 bases at J, leaving 12 bases unmatched. The CDR3 extends over 15 amino acids. Germline V lookup: CDR1 MGHDK, CDR2 SYGVNS. The CDR3 bases are TGTGCCAGCACAGAAGCGGGAAGTCCCTTCAATGAGCAGTTCTTC. Encoded protein: CASTEAGSPFNEQFF.

This clone has only a few counts. The chain employs TRBV7-3 and TRBJ2-7; D is perhaps TRBD1 (5 bases). Germline V gene lookup returns CDR1 SGHTA and CDR2 FQGTGA. With 0 bases removed from V and 6 bases from J, the gap between germline ends came to 9 bases. The CDR3 covers 13 residues. The CDR3 loop reads CASSLTQGAEQYF. The CDR3 DNA sequence: TGTGCCAGCAGCTTAACTCAGGGTGCCGAGCAGTACTTC.

This clone was picked up a small number of times. The chain recombines TRBV28 with TRBJ2-1; TRBD1 matches 7 bases. Germline trimming cut 6 bases from V and 7 bases from J; bases unmatched to any gene: 6. The CDR3 extends over 13 amino acids. Germline values: CDR1 MDHEN, CDR2 SYDVKM. CDR3 region: CASRLTQGNEQFF. CDR3 DNA sequence: TGTGCCAGCAGACTCACACAGGGGAATGAGCAGTTCTTC.

This clone was found once. V gene TRBV9 combines with J gene TRBJ2-2, with D possibly matching TRBD2 (5 bases). The CDR3 is 15 amino acids. The ends were cut back, 0 bases at V and 4 bases at J, with 10 bases in the middle. CDR1 and CDR2 (germline): SGDLS, YYNGEE. The CDR3 DNA is TGTGCCAGCAGCGTAGCGGGGATCCCCACCGGGGAGCTGTTTTTT. This gives the protein CASSVAGIPTGELFF.

This chain joins TRBV28 and TRBJ2-5, with TRBD1 identical over 9 bases. This CDR3 has 16 residues. V was clipped by 5 bases and J by 0 bases; unmatched bases: 7. Germline CDR1 reads MDHEN; CDR2 reads SYDVKM. The CDR3 nucleotides are TGTGCCAGCAGTGGAGGGACAGGGATGTACCAAGAGACCCAGTACTTC. Amino acids: CASSGGTGMYQETQYF.

This sequence joins TRBV7-2 and TRBJ1-5, with D hard to call. This CDR3 has 15 residues. CDR1 and CDR2 from the germline V gene are SGHTA and FQGNSA. V was clipped by 5 bases and J by 6 bases, with 17 bases between them. DNA for the CDR3: TGTGCCAGCAGCCTAGGCGTTAAACCGGGTCAGCCCCAGCATTTT. Encoded protein: CASSLGVKPGQPQHF.